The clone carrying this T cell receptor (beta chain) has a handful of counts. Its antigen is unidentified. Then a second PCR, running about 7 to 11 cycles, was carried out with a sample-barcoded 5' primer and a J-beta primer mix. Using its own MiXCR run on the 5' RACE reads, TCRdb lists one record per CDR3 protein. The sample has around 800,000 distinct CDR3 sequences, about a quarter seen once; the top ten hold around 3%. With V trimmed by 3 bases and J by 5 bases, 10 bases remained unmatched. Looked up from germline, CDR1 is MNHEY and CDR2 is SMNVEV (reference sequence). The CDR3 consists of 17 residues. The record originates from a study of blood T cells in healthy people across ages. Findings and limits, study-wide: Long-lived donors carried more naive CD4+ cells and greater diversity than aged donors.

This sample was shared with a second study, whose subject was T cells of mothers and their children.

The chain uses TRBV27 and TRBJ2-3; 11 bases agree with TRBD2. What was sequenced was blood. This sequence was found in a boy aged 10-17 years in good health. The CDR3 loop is CASSFRQVAGGRDTQYF. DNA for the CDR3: TGTGCCAGCAGTTTCCGGCAGGTAGCGGGGGGGCGAGATACGCAGTATTTT.